The 18 T cell receptor beta chains presented below share a single source sample, sequenced in a study of T cells in localized non-small cell lung cancer. Produced via immunoSEQ multiplex PCR; TCRdb's table is partial and in-frame only. There are nearly 11,000 clones in the sample; more than 90% occur only once, and roughly 15% lies in the top ten. Sequenced material: peripheral blood, taken before any cancer treatment. The receptors derive from a male donor older than 55 with stage III lung adenocarcinoma.

This chain links TRBV2 with TRBJ2-3; 9 bases fit TRBD2. V lost 6 bases, J lost 3 bases, and 10 bases stayed unmatched. Germline-derived CDR1 and CDR2 are SNHLY and FYNNEI. The CDR3 spans 16 residues. This CDR3 reads CASRRLGAGGTDTQYF. The CDR3 nucleotides read TGTGCCAGCAGGCGATTAGGAGCGGGAGGAACAGATACGCAGTATTTT. The complete variable domain, with remaining parts taken from reference TRBV2 and TRBJ2-3, reads EPEVTQTPSHQVTQMGQEVILRCVPISNHLYFYWYRQILGQKVEFLVSFYNNEISEKSEIFDDQFSVERPDGSNFTLKIRSTKLEDSAMYFCASRRLGAGGTDTQYFGPGTRLTVL.

V and J are TRBV5-1 and TRBJ2-3; the D gene could be TRBD1 or TRBD2 (6 bases each). Germline V CDR1 and CDR2: SGHRS, YFSETQ. The CDR3 consists of 17 residues. V gave up 1 base and J gave up 2 bases, with 17 bases separating them. The CDR3 is CASSLQGGWKDTDTQYF. CDR3 DNA sequence: TGCGCCAGCAGCTTGCAAGGGGGGTGGAAGGACACAGATACGCAGTATTTT.

The chain joins TRBV29-1 to TRBJ2-5, with a possible D match to TRBD1 (7 bases). CDR1 is SQVTM and CDR2 is ANQGSEA in the germline V gene. This CDR3 spans 13 amino acids. CDR3 nucleotide sequence: TGCAGTGTAACGGTGCAGGGGGGTGAGACCCAGTACTTC. It is translated as CSVTVQGGETQYF.

CDR3 sequence (DNA): TGTGCCAGCAGCAGGGACGAAACCTACGAGCAGTACTTC. Encoded protein: CASSRDETYEQYF. This chain joins TRBV7-6 and TRBJ2-7, with D perhaps TRBD1 or TRBD2 (5 bases each). Trimming took off 5 bases at V and 2 bases at J, with 10 bases between the two ends. This CDR3 region has 13 residues. CDR1 is SGHVS, CDR2 FNYEAQ, per germline.

This rearrangement joins TRBV11-1 to TRBJ1-2; no definite D call. CDR3 length: 13 residues. Germline loops: CDR1 SGHAT, CDR2 FQDESV (reference sequence). V lost 1 base and J 3 bases, leaving 6 bases between the germline ends. In DNA, the CDR3 is TGTGCCAGCAGCTTAGACAGACACTATGGCTACACCTTC. Translation: CASSLDRHYGYTF.

The chain employs TRBV5-5 and TRBJ1-2; D gene uncertain. The ends were cut back, 0 bases at V and 4 bases at J, with 4 bases in the middle. The CDR3 runs to 12 residues. Germline V gene data show CDR1 as SGHKS and CDR2 as YYEKEE (reference sequence). CDR3 sequence: CASSLDTYGYTF. DNA for the CDR3: TGTGCCAGCAGCTTGGATACCTATGGCTACACCTTC.

This chain links TRBV7-9 with TRBJ2-7; 7 bases map to TRBD1. The V and J ends lost 5 bases and 3 bases, in that order; junction bases with no gene match: 4. Germline V gene data show CDR1 as SEHNR and CDR2 as FQNEAQ (reference sequence). The CDR3 sequence is 13 residues long. The CDR3 sequence: CASSTGVSYEQYF. The CDR3 nucleotides read TGTGCCAGCAGCACAGGGGTCAGCTACGAGCAGTACTTC.

V gene TRBV19 combines with J gene TRBJ2-1; D not certain. The ends were cut back, 0 bases at V and 3 bases at J, with 3 bases in the middle. The V gene's germline CDR1 is LNHDA and CDR2 SQIVND (reference sequence). The CDR3 spans 13 residues. The CDR3 nucleotides read TGTGCCAGTAGTATAGAGGACTACAATGAGCAGTTCTTC. Its translation: CASSIEDYNEQFF.

The chain couples TRBV29-1 to TRBJ2-2, with TRBD1 as a possible D gene (5 bases). The germline CDR1 and CDR2 sequences are SQVTM and ANQGSEA. The CDR3 covers 13 residues. V gave up 7 bases and J gave up 0 bases, with 9 bases separating them. The CDR3 reads CSARTTNTGELFF. The CDR3 DNA is TGCAGCGCCCGGACAACGAACACCGGGGAGCTGTTTTTT.

The chain has TRBV11-2 and TRBJ1-1, with D possibly matching TRBD1 (6 bases). The CDR3 has 13 amino acids. Trimming left V 3 bases short and J 5 bases short, with 10 bases between. Per germline, CDR1 SGHAT and CDR2 FQNNGV. In DNA, the CDR3 is TGTGCCAGCAGCTTGGGGGGGCAAACTGAAGCTTTCTTT. Its translation: CASSLGGQTEAFF.

The V call is TRBV18, the J call TRBJ2-5; no clear D. The CDR3 consists of 15 residues. Germline CDR1 is KGHSH and CDR2 is LQKENI. Between the trimmed V and J ends, which lost 1 base and 2 bases, there was a span of 11 bases. CDR3 nucleotide sequence: TGTGCCAGCTCACCACTTCCCACATTTCAAGAGACCCAGTACTTC. Translated, it gives CASSPLPTFQETQYF.

The V gene is TRBV15, the J gene TRBJ2-1; tentatively, D is TRBD2 (6 bases). The CDR3 spans 17 residues. V was shortened by 1 base and J by 0 bases, with 13 bases between the two germline ends. The germline V gene encodes CDR1 LNHNV and CDR2 YYDKDF (reference sequence). CDR3 sequence: CATSRVTGVISYNEQFF. The CDR3 DNA sequence: TGTGCCACCAGCAGAGTTACGGGAGTCATCTCCTACAATGAGCAGTTCTTC.

The chain employs TRBV5-6 and TRBJ2-3; D might be TRBD1 or TRBD2, each matching 6 bases. Germline-derived CDR1 and CDR2 are SGHDT and YYEEEE. The ends were cut back, 1 base at V and 5 bases at J, with 11 bases in the middle. CDR3 length: 14 residues. CDR3 nucleotides: TGTGCCAGCAGCTTGAGGGGGGCTGGAGATACGCAGTATTTT. Translation gives CASSLRGAGDTQYF.

The genes are TRBV28 and TRBJ2-7; D not certain. The germline V and J ends were trimmed by 8 bases and 0 bases, with 5 bases remaining between them. CDR1 and CDR2 from the germline V gene are MDHEN and SYDVKM. This CDR3 has 11 amino acids. The CDR3 DNA is TGTGCCAGCGGGGACTCCTACGAGCAGTACTTC. Its protein product is CASGDSYEQYF.

The chain uses TRBV5-4 and TRBJ2-7; D unresolved. Germline assignment: CDR1 SGHNT and CDR2 YYREEE (reference sequence). The V end lost 4 bases, the J end lost 1 base, and 15 bases lay between the germline ends. This CDR3 spans 15 amino acids. In DNA, the CDR3 is TGTGCCAGCAGCGTGGACGGAACCCTTTCCTACGAGCAGTACTTC. Residues: CASSVDGTLSYEQYF. Combining the CDR3 with reference TRBV5-4 and TRBJ2-7 gives the whole variable domain ETGVTQSPTHLIKTRGQQVTLRCSSQSGHNTVSWYQQALGQGPQFIFQYYREEENGRGNFPPRFSGLQFPNYSSELNVNALELDDSALYLCASSVDGTLSYEQYFGPGTRLTVT.

The genes are TRBV6-1 and TRBJ2-4; no definite D call. The CDR3 extends over 15 amino acids. Trimming took 4 bases from V and 5 from J, leaving 15 bases between them. Germline V gene sequence: CDR1 MNHNS, CDR2 SASEGT. CDR3 sequence (DNA): TGTGCCAGCAGTGGACAAAACCTGGGTGAAAACATTCAGTACTTC. Protein: CASSGQNLGENIQYF.

The chain has TRBV29-1 and TRBJ1-5, with D perhaps TRBD1 (5 bases). Trimming took off 7 bases at V and 0 bases at J, with 10 bases between the two ends. The CDR3 runs to 13 residues. CDR1 and CDR2 from the germline V gene are SQVTM and ANQGSEA. The CDR3 sequence: CSAGDGSNQPQHF. The CDR3 DNA reads TGCAGCGCTGGGGACGGTAGCAATCAGCCCCAGCATTTT.

The chain is built from TRBV2 and TRBJ2-1; a possible D gene is TRBD1 (6 bases). The CDR3 spans 14 residues. V was pared by 7 bases and J by 2 bases, with 12 bases between. Germline loops: CDR1 SNHLY, CDR2 FYNNEI. The CDR3 is CASKAGDTYNEQFF. The CDR3 region has the DNA TGTGCCAGCAAGGCAGGGGATACCTACAATGAGCAGTTCTTC.